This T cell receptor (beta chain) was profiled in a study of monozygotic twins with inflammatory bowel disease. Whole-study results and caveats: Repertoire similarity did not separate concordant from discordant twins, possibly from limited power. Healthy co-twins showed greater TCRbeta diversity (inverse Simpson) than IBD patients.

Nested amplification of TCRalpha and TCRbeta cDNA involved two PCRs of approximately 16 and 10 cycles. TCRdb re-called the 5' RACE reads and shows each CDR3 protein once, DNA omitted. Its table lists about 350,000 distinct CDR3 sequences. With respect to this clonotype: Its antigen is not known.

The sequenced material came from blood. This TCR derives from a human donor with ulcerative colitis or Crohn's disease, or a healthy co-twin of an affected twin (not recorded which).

CDR3 in amino acids: CASSYRDRGRGGYTF. This chain joins TRBV12-3 or TRBV12-4 and TRBJ1-2; TCRdb designates TRBD1, a call that cannot be tested without DNA. The CDR3 has 15 amino acids.